This T cell receptor beta chain emerged from a study of blood T cell repertoires in COVID-19. Study information: COVID-19 samples from acute and convalescent phases originated in the United States, Italy and Spain. From T cells, B-cell-depleted T cells, or PBMCs came the material, which was cDNA or gDNA.

The V gene lost 7 bases and the J gene lost 1 base, with 14 bases spanning the gap. Germline CDR1 and CDR2: MNHNY and SVGAGI (reference sequence). This CDR3 comprises 15 residues. In the original processing: Quantification of nucleated cells was approximated via reference gene primer amplification. Assay: immunoSEQ multiplex PCR; the TCRdb copy retains only in-frame clones and omits some. V, J and clone size reflect that table, while D and trimming were determined from the DNA. The sample yields around 140,000 clones, 84% seen once. The sample consisted of peripheral blood. The chain uses TRBV6-6 and TRBJ1-5; possible D gene TRBD1, 6 bases. This TCR came from a human donor in a cohort sampled during active COVID-19. The CDR3 DNA is TGTGCCAGCACCGACGGGGGGGCGAGCAATCAGCCCCAGCATTTT. This gives the protein CASTDGGASNQPQHF.